Following are 3 T cell receptor beta chains from one sample sequenced in a study of blood T cells in healthy people across ages. A second PCR of about 7 to 11 cycles used a sample-barcoded 5' primer and a J-beta primer mix. TCRdb reprocessed the 5' RACE reads with MiXCR, giving one entry per CDR3 protein. The sample gives approximately 1,100,000 distinct CDR3 sequences, 45% of which show up once; under 20% is in the top ten. Specimen: blood. Every receptor here comes from a woman aged 60-75 years in good health.

The chain links TRBV18 to TRBJ1-1; maybe TRBD1 (5 bases). Germline V gene lookup returns CDR1 KGHSH and CDR2 LQKENI. Trimming took 3 bases from V and 1 from J, leaving 12 bases between them. CDR3 length equals 15 residues. Written as DNA, the CDR3 is TGTGCCAGCTCACCTCCAAAGGGGTGGAACACTGAAGCTTTCTTT. As protein: CASSPPKGWNTEAFF.

V usage is TRBV7-2 and J usage is TRBJ1-2; TRBD1 matches at 7 bases. V lost 5 bases and J lost 4; bases outside the gene matches: 10. CDR3 length: 15 residues. Germline lookup yields CDR1 SGHTA and CDR2 FQGNSA. The CDR3 bases are TGTGCCAGCAGCCCCCGTCGCGAGGGGGCCTATGGCTACACCTTC. This codes for CASSPRREGAYGYTF.

A few counts support this clonotype. The rearrangement links TRBV20-1 to TRBJ1-1; D unclear. Trimming pared 2 bases from V and 6 bases from J, leaving 7 bases between. Germline CDR1 and CDR2: DFQATT and SNEGSKA (reference sequence). The CDR3 sequence is 11 residues long. Here the CDR3 reads CSARRDPEAFF. Written as DNA, the CDR3 is TGCAGTGCTAGACGAGACCCTGAAGCTTTCTTT.